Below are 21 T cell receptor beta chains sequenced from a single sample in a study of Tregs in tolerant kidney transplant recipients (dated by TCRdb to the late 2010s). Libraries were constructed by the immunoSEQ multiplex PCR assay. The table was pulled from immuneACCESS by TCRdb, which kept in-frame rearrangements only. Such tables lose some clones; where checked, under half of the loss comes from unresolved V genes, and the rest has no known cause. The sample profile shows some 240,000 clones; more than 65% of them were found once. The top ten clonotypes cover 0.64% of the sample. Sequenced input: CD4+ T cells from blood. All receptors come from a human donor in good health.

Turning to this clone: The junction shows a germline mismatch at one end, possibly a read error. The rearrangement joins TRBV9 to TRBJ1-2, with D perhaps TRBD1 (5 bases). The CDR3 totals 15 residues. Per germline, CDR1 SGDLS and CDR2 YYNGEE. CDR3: CARSVGLRGGSGYTF. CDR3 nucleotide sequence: TGTGCCCGCAGCGTAGGCCTTCGGGGGGGTAGTGGCTACACCTTC.

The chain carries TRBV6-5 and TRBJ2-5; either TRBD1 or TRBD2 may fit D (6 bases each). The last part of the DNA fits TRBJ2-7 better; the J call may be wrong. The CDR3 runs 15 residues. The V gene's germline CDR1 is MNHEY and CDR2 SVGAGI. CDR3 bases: TGTGCCAGCAGTTGGGGGGCAGCCGCTCCCTACGAGCAGTACTTC. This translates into CASSWGAAAPYEQYF.

CDR3 amino acids: CASSLLAAYEQYF. In DNA, the CDR3 is TGCGCCAGCAGCTTGCTGGCTGCCTACGAGCAGTACTTC. J is TRBJ2-7 and V is TRBV5-1; D unclear. In germline, CDR1 is SGHRS, CDR2 YFSETQ. V was clipped by 1 base and J by 2 bases, with 7 bases between them. The CDR3 covers 13 residues. The whole variable domain, filled in from reference TRBV5-1 and TRBJ2-7, reads KAGVTQTPRYLIKTRGQQVTLSCSPISGHRSVSWYQQTPGQGLQFLFEYFSETQRNKGNFPGRFSGRQFSNSRSEMNVSTLELGDSALYLCASSLLAAYEQYFGPGTRLTVT.

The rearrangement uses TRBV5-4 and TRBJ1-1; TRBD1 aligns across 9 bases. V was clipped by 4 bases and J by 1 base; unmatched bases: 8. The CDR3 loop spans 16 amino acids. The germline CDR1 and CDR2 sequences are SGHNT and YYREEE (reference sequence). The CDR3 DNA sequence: TGTGCCAGCAGCAGAGGACGGACAGGGGCGAACACTGAAGCTTTCTTT. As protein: CASSRGRTGANTEAFF.

The CDR3 spells CATTSRTLFSGELFF. CDR3 nucleotides: TGTGCCACCACCAGCAGGACTCTCTTCAGCGGGGAGCTGTTTTTT. The rearrangement uses TRBV15 and TRBJ2-2; tentative D call: TRBD2 (5 bases). The CDR3 consists of 15 residues. Trimming pared 7 bases from V and 7 bases from J, leaving 19 bases between. Per germline, CDR1 LNHNV and CDR2 YYDKDF (reference sequence).

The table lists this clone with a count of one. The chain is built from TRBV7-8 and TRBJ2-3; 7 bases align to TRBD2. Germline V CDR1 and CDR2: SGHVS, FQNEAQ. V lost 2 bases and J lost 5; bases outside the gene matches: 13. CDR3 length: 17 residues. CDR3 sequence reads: CASSLKPTGGTGDTQYF. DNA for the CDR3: TGTGCCAGCAGCTTAAAGCCGACGGGGGGTACGGGAGATACGCAGTATTTT.

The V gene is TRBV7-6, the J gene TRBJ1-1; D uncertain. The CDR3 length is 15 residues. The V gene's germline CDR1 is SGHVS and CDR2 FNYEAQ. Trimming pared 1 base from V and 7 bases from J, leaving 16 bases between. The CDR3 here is CASSLGRLTTGEAFF. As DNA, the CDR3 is TGTGCCAGCAGCTTAGGCCGGTTAACAACGGGTGAAGCTTTCTTT.

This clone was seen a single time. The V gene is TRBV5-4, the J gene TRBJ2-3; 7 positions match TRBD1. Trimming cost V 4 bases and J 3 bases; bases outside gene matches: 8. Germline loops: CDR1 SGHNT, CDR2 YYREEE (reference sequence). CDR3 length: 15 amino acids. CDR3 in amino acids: CASSPAAQGTDTQYF. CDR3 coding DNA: TGTGCCAGCAGCCCGGCAGCACAGGGGACAGATACGCAGTATTTT.

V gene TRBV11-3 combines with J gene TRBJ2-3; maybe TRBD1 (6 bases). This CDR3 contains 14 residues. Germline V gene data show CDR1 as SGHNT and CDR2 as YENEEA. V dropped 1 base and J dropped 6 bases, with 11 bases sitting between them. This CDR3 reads CASSLGAGVDTQYF. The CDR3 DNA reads TGTGCCAGCAGCTTAGGGGCAGGGGTGGATACGCAGTATTTT.

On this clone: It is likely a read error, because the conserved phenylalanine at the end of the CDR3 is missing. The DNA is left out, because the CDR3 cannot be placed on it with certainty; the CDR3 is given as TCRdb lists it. The chain's CDR3 is CASSDMQTGFRV. The chain employs TRBV6-1 and TRBJ2-4; no check of the table's D call, TRBD1, against the DNA was made. The CDR3 is 12 amino acids in total, end residues counted. In germline, CDR1 is MNHNS, CDR2 SASEGT.

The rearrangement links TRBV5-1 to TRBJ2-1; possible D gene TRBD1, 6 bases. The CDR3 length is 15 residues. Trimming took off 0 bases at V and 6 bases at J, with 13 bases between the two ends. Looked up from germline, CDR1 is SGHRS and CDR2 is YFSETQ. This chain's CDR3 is CASSLDLETGNEQFF. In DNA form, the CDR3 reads TGCGCCAGCAGCTTGGACTTGGAGACAGGCAATGAGCAGTTCTTC. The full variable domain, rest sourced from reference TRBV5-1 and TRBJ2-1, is KAGVTQTPRYLIKTRGQQVTLSCSPISGHRSVSWYQQTPGQGLQFLFEYFSETQRNKGNFPGRFSGRQFSNSRSEMNVSTLELGDSALYLCASSLDLETGNEQFFGPGTRLTVL.

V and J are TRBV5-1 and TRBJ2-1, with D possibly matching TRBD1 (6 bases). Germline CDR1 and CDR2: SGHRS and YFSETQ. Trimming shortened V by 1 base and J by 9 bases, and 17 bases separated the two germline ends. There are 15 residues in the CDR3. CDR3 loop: CASSLQDSDISEQFF. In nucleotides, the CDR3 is TGCGCCAGCAGCTTGCAGGACAGCGACATAAGTGAGCAGTTCTTC.

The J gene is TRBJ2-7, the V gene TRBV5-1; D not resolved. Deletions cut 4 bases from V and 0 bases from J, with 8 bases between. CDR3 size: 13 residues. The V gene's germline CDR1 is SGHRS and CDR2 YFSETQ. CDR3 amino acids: CASSRSHSYEQYF. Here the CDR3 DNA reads TGCGCCAGCAGCCGCAGCCACTCCTACGAGCAGTACTTC. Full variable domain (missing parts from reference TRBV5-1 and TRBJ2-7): KAGVTQTPRYLIKTRGQQVTLSCSPISGHRSVSWYQQTPGQGLQFLFEYFSETQRNKGNFPGRFSGRQFSNSRSEMNVSTLELGDSALYLCASSRSHSYEQYFGPGTRLTVT.

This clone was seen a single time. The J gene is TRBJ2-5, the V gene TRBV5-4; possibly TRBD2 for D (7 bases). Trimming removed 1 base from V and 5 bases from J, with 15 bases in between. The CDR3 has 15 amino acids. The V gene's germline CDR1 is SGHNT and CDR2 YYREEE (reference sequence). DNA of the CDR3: TGTGCCAGCAGCTTGAAGTCAGAGGGGGGGGAGACCCAGTACTTC. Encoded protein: CASSLKSEGGETQYF.

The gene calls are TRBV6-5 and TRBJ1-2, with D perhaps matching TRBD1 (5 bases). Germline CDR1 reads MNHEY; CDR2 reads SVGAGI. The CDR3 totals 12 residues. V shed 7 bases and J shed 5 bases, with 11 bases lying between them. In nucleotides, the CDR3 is TGTGCCAGCACCGACGAGGGGTATGGCTACACCTTC. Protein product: CASTDEGYGYTF.

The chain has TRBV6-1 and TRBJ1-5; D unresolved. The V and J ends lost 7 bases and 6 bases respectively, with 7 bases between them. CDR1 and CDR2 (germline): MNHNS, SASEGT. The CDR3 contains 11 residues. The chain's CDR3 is CASNSGQPQHF. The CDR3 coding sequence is TGTGCCAGCAATTCGGGTCAGCCCCAGCATTTT.

The CDR3 DNA reads as TGCGCCAGCTCCGGCGGTAGCGGGAGGCCCTACGAGCAGTACTTC. It translates to CASSGGSGRPYEQYF. This sequence joins TRBV5-1 and TRBJ2-7, with 10 bases that match TRBD2. V lost 7 bases, J lost 2 bases, and 9 bases stayed unmatched. The CDR3 runs to 15 residues. Germline CDR1 and CDR2: SGHRS and YFSETQ.

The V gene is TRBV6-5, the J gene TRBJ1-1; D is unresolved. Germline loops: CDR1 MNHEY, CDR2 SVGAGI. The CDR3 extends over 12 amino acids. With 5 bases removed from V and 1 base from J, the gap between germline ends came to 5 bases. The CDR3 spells CASSRKNTEAFF. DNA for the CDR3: TGTGCCAGCAGTCGGAAGAACACTGAAGCTTTCTTT.

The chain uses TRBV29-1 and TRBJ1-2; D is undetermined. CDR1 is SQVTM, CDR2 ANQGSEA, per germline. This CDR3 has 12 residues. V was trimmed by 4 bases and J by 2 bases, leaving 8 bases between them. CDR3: CSVVVQNYGYTF. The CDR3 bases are TGCAGCGTTGTTGTACAAAACTATGGCTACACCTTC.

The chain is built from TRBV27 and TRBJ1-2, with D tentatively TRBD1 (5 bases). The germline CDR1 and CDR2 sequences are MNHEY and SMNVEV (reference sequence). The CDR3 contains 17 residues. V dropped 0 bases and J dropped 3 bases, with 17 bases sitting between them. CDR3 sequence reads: CASSLSGGDPYDYGYTF. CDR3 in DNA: TGTGCCAGCAGTTTATCAGGTGGGGACCCCTATGACTATGGCTACACCTTC.

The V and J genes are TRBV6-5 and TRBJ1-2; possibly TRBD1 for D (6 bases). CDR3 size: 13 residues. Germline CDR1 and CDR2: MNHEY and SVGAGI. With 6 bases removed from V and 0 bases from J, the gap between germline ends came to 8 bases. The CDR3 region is CASSQGTNYGYTF. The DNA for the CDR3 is TGTGCCAGCAGCCAGGGGACTAACTATGGCTACACCTTC.